Below, 11 T cell receptor beta chains from the same sample are listed, as sequenced in a study of cytomegalovirus exposure and HLA in healthy donors. It was with 60 Vbeta and 13 Jbeta primers that the PCR ran. The assay was immunoSEQ multiplex PCR, and TCRdb's table has in-frame clones only and misses some. This sample has about 210,000 clones, with around 80% found just once. The sample comprised PBMCs. Source of these receptors: a man aged 30 to 45 in good health and CMV-seronegative.

V usage is TRBV6-4 and J usage is TRBJ2-3, with 8 nucleotides matching TRBD2. Looked up from germline, CDR1 is MRHNA and CDR2 is SNTAGT. The CDR3 has 16 residues. Trimming cost V 4 bases and J 5 bases; bases outside gene matches: 11. CDR3 in amino acids: CASSVRGGLSKDTQYF. The CDR3 DNA follows: TGTGCCAGCAGTGTCCGGGGGGGCCTTTCAAAAGATACGCAGTATTTT.

This sequence joins TRBV4-1 and TRBJ2-1, with 8 bases aligning to TRBD2. The CDR3 consists of 16 residues. The V gene's germline CDR1 is MGHRA and CDR2 YSYEKL. After removal of 1 base from V and 7 bases from J, the junction contained 9 bases not matched to a gene. The CDR3 DNA sequence: TGCGCCAGCAGCCAAGTTAGTAGCGGGGTACCGAATGAGCAGTTCTTC. Translation gives CASSQVSSGVPNEQFF.

The gene calls are TRBV4-3 and TRBJ1-2; 8 bases are shared with TRBD1. The CDR3 is 16 amino acids. Looked up from germline, CDR1 is LGHNA and CDR2 is YSLEER. J was trimmed by 8 bases and V by 2 bases; bases with no gene match: 13. The CDR3 nucleotides are TGCGCCAGCAGCCAATACAGGGGCCAGGGGGCTATGGGCTACACCTTC. It is translated as CASSQYRGQGAMGYTF.

V and J are TRBV6-5 and TRBJ1-3; 9 bases fit TRBD1. The CDR3 length is 13 residues. J lost 7 bases, V lost 5 bases, and 3 bases had no gene match. CDR1 is MNHEY, CDR2 SVGAGI, per germline. The CDR3 DNA sequence: TGTGCCAGCAGTGGGACAGGGTCCAACACCATATATTTT. Encoded protein: CASSGTGSNTIYF.

J is TRBJ1-2 and V is TRBV28; a possible D gene is TRBD1 (5 bases). Germline CDR1 MDHEN, CDR2 SYDVKM. Trimming removed 1 base at V and 4 bases at J, with 7 bases between. CDR3 length: 13 residues. The CDR3 spells CASSLSGGYGYTF. CDR3 nucleotides: TGTGCCAGCAGTTTATCGGGGGGCTATGGCTACACCTTC.

The chain joins TRBV14 to TRBJ2-5; 7 bases are shared with TRBD2. CDR1 is SGHDN, CDR2 FVKESK, per germline. The CDR3 loop spans 16 amino acids. V shed 2 bases, J shed 5 bases, and the junction held 11 bases outside the gene matches. DNA of the CDR3: TGTGCCAGCAGCCAATCGGACTCGGGGAGGGAGGAGACCCAGTACTTC. It specifies CASSQSDSGREETQYF.

With regard to this clone: The junction shows a germline mismatch at one end, possibly a read error. The chain recombines TRBV6-1 with TRBJ2-6; a possible D gene is TRBD1 (5 bases). The CDR3 length is 15 residues. The germline V gene has CDR1 MNHNS and CDR2 SASEGT. CDR3 sequence reads: CASRFRVTGASVLTF. The CDR3 bases are TGTGCCAGCAGATTTAGAGTTACTGGGGCCAGCGTCCTGACTTTC.

The chain joins TRBV19 to TRBJ1-1; 9 bases map to TRBD1. Trimming cost V 5 bases and J 2 bases; bases outside gene matches: 3. Germline-derived CDR1 and CDR2 are LNHDA and SQIVND (reference sequence). CDR3 length equals 14 residues. CDR3 in amino acids: CASSSDRGNTEAFF. The CDR3 DNA follows: TGTGCCAGTAGTTCGGACAGGGGAAACACTGAAGCTTTCTTT.

V gene TRBV28 combines with J gene TRBJ1-2, with 8 bases that match TRBD1. The CDR3 length is 15 residues. The V segment lost 4 bases and the J segment 0 bases; nucleotides outside the gene matches: 4. CDR1 and CDR2 from the germline V gene are MDHEN and SYDVKM. CDR3 DNA: TGTGCCAGCAGTTCCACAGGGGGTACTAACTATGGCTACACCTTC. This codes for CASSSTGGTNYGYTF.

The chain is built from TRBV27 and TRBJ1-2; 7 bases map to TRBD1. V shed 2 bases, J shed 4 bases, and the junction held 7 bases outside the gene matches. Germline-derived CDR1 and CDR2 are MNHEY and SMNVEV (reference sequence). The CDR3 is 15 amino acids. CDR3 DNA: TGTGCCAGCAGTTTACAGGGGACAGCTAGCTATGGCTACACCTTC. This encodes CASSLQGTASYGYTF.

The chain employs TRBV6-5 and TRBJ2-1, with 11 bases matching TRBD2. In germline, CDR1 is MNHEY, CDR2 SVGAGI. The CDR3 extends over 15 amino acids. Trimming at V came to 7 bases and at J to 8 bases, leaving 10 bases not matched to a gene. Here the CDR3 DNA reads TGTGCCAGCATCGATCTAGCGGGGGGCTGGGATGAGCAGTTCTTC. This encodes CASIDLAGGWDEQFF.